A single sample is the source of the 6 T cell receptor beta chains below, sequenced in a study of blood T cell repertoires in COVID-19. Only in-frame clones appear in the TCRdb table, and some are missing; sequencing was by immunoSEQ multiplex PCR. The sample holds about 29,000 clones, approximately 88% seen once. Material: peripheral blood. These receptors all come from a human donor in a cohort sampled during active COVID-19.

The gene calls are TRBV6-2 or TRBV6-3 and TRBJ1-4; maybe TRBD1 (6 bases). Looked up from germline, CDR1 is MNHEY and CDR2 is SVGEGT. Trimming pared 2 bases from V and 8 bases from J, leaving 12 bases between. CDR3 length: 14 residues. The DNA of the CDR3 is TGTGCCAGCAGTTACCTCGGGGGGCACGAAAAACTGTTTTTT. Protein product: CASSYLGGHEKLFF.

The chain employs TRBV19 and TRBJ1-6, with D perhaps matching TRBD1 (5 bases). This CDR3 comprises 14 residues. Per germline, CDR1 LNHDA and CDR2 SQIVND (reference sequence). Between the trimmed V and J ends, which lost 5 bases and 6 bases, there was a span of 11 bases. CDR3 sequence reads: CASSRGVVNSPLHF. The CDR3 DNA reads TGTGCCAGTAGTCGGGGGGTTGTTAATTCACCCCTCCACTTT.

The chain recombines TRBV6-6 with TRBJ2-5, with 13 bases identical to TRBD2. The CDR3 is 14 amino acids. With V trimmed by 2 bases and J by 11 bases, 5 bases remained unmatched. Per germline, CDR1 MNHNY and CDR2 SVGAGI (reference sequence). The CDR3 spells CASSYPGTSGVQYF. CDR3 nucleotide sequence: TGTGCCAGCAGTTACCCTGGGACTAGCGGGGTACAGTACTTC.

CDR3 residues: CASSYSTLAGHYEQYF. CDR3 nucleotide sequence: TGTGCCAGCAGTTATTCTACACTAGCGGGGCACTACGAGCAGTACTTC. V usage is TRBV6-5 and J usage is TRBJ2-7; TRBD2 aligns across 10 bases. Trimming took 3 bases from V and 3 from J; bases not matched to a gene: 8. The CDR3 covers 16 residues. CDR1 and CDR2 from the germline V gene are MNHEY and SVGAGI.

The rearrangement joins TRBV7-6 to TRBJ2-3, with TRBD2 identical over 16 bases. Germline V lookup: CDR1 SGHVS, CDR2 FNYEAQ. The CDR3 runs 18 residues. Trimming removed 5 bases from V and 3 bases from J; junction bases left unmatched: 8. CDR3 in amino acids: CASSRGLAGGLATDTQYF. CDR3 coding DNA: TGTGCCAGCAGCCGGGGACTAGCGGGGGGGCTGGCGACAGATACGCAGTATTTT. Filled out from reference TRBV7-6 and TRBJ2-3, the complete variable domain reads GAGVSQSPRYKVTKRGQDVALRCDPISGHVSLYWYRQALGQGPEFLTYFNYEAQQDKSGLPNDRFSAERPEGSISTLTIQRTEQRDSAMYRCASSRGLAGGLATDTQYFGPGTRLTVL.

The CDR3 coding sequence is TGTGCCAGCAGCCAAGGAGGGCAGACTGAAGCTTTCTTT. Encoded protein: CASSQGGQTEAFF. This chain connects TRBV3-1 (or the pseudogene TRBV3-2) to TRBJ1-1; D is unresolved. The CDR3 loop spans 13 amino acids. Trimming removed 1 base from V and 5 bases from J, with 8 bases in between. The germline CDR1 and CDR2 sequences are LGHDT and YNNKEL (reference sequence).